This T cell receptor (beta chain) was recovered during a study of identical twins. General study findings and limits: Weaker excess sharing between twins was seen in beta out-of-frame sequences.

A universal primer site arose from template switching, and cDNA bore unique molecular identifiers. MiXCR, run by TCRdb on the 5' RACE reads, gives a single entry per CDR3 protein. Of roughly 1,500,000 distinct CDR3 sequences listed, about 30% are singletons. With regard to this clonotype: The antigen remains undetermined.

Material: cord blood. This TCR derives from a newborn girl in good health.

DNA for the CDR3: TGCAGTGCTAGCGTGGAAGGACTAGTATTCGGCTACAATGAGCAGTACTTC. Protein sequence: CSASVEGLVFGYNEQYF. The rearrangement joins TRBV20-1 to TRBJ2-7; TRBD2 aligns across 7 bases. J lost 7 bases, V lost 3 bases, and 21 bases had no gene match. CDR1 DFQATT and CDR2 SNEGSKA come from the germline V gene (reference sequence). This CDR3 has 17 residues.